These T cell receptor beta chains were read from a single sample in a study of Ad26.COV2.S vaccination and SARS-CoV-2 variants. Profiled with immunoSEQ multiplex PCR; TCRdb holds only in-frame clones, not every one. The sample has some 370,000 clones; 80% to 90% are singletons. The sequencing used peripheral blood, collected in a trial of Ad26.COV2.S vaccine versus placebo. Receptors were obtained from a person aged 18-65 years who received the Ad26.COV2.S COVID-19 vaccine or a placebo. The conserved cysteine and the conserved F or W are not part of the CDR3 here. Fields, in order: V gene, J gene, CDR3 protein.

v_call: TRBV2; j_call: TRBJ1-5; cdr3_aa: ASSADRGWGQPQH
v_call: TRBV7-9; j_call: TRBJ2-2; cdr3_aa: ASSLTAGGTGELF
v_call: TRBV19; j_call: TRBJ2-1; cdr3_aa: ASSPDTYNEQF
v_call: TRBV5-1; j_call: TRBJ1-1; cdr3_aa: ASSNGANPYTEAF
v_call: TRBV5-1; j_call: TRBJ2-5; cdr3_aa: ASSLGFQETQY
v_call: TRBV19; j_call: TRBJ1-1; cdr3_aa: ATKNTEAF
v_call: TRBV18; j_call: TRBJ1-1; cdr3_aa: ASSPGQPNTEAF
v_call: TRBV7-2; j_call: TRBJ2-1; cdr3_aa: ASSDRGIVDEQF
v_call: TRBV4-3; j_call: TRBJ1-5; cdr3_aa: ASSQGTQGYQPQH
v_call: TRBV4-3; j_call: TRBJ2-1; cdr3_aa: ASSQDFASSYNEQF
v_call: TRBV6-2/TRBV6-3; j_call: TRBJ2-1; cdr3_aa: ASSPTSQSYNEQF
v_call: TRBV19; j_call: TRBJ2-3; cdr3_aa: ASSIRDPPFVGTQY
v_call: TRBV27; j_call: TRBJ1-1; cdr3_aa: ASRLNSANTEAF
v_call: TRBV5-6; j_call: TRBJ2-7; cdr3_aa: ASSFRGTSGGTYEQY
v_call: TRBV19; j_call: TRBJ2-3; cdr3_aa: ASSLPGQGTDTQY
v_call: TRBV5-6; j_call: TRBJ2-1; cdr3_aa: ASSLMGAGGYNEQF
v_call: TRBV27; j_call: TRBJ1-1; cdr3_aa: ASSSTPLGQNTEAF
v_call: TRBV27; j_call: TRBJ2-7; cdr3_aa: ASSKGLNLYEQY
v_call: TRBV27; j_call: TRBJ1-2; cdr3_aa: ASSSTGGLYGYT
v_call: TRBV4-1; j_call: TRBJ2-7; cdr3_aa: ASSQDPMAEQY
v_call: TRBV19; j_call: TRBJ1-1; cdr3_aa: ASSPGANRGRTEAF
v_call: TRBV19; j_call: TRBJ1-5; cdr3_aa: ASSIRGLRQPQH
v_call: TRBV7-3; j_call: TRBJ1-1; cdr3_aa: ASSLRSITEAF
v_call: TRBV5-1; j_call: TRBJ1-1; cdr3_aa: ASSLGRGRGIPMNTEAF
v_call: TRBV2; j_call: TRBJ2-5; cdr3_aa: ASSPGTVQETQY
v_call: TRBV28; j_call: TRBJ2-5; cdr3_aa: ASIGFSGTGSQY
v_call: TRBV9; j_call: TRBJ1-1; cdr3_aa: ASSMTGGRTEAF
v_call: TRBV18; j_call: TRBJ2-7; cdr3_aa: ASSPLVGQGSYEQY
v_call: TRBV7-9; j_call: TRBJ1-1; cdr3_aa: ASSPAGLNTEAF
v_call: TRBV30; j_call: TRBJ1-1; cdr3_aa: AWTRGGVHEAF
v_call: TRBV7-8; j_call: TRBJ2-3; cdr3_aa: ASSKDTGNTQY
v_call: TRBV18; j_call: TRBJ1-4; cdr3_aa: ASSPGPNEKLF
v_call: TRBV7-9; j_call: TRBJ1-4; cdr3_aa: ASSNRQGPEKLF
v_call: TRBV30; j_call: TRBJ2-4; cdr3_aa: AWSDAGLAKNIQY
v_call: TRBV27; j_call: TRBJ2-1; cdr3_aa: ASQFGGSYNEQF
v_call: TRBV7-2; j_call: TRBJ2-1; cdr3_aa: ASSLADSYNEQF
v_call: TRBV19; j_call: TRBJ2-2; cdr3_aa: ASSPLGGGRNTGELF
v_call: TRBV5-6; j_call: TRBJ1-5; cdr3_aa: ASSARQVSDRQPQH
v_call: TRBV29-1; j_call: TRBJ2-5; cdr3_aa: SIAGAWGQETQY
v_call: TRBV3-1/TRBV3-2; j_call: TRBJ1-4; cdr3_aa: ASSQVPAEGEKLF